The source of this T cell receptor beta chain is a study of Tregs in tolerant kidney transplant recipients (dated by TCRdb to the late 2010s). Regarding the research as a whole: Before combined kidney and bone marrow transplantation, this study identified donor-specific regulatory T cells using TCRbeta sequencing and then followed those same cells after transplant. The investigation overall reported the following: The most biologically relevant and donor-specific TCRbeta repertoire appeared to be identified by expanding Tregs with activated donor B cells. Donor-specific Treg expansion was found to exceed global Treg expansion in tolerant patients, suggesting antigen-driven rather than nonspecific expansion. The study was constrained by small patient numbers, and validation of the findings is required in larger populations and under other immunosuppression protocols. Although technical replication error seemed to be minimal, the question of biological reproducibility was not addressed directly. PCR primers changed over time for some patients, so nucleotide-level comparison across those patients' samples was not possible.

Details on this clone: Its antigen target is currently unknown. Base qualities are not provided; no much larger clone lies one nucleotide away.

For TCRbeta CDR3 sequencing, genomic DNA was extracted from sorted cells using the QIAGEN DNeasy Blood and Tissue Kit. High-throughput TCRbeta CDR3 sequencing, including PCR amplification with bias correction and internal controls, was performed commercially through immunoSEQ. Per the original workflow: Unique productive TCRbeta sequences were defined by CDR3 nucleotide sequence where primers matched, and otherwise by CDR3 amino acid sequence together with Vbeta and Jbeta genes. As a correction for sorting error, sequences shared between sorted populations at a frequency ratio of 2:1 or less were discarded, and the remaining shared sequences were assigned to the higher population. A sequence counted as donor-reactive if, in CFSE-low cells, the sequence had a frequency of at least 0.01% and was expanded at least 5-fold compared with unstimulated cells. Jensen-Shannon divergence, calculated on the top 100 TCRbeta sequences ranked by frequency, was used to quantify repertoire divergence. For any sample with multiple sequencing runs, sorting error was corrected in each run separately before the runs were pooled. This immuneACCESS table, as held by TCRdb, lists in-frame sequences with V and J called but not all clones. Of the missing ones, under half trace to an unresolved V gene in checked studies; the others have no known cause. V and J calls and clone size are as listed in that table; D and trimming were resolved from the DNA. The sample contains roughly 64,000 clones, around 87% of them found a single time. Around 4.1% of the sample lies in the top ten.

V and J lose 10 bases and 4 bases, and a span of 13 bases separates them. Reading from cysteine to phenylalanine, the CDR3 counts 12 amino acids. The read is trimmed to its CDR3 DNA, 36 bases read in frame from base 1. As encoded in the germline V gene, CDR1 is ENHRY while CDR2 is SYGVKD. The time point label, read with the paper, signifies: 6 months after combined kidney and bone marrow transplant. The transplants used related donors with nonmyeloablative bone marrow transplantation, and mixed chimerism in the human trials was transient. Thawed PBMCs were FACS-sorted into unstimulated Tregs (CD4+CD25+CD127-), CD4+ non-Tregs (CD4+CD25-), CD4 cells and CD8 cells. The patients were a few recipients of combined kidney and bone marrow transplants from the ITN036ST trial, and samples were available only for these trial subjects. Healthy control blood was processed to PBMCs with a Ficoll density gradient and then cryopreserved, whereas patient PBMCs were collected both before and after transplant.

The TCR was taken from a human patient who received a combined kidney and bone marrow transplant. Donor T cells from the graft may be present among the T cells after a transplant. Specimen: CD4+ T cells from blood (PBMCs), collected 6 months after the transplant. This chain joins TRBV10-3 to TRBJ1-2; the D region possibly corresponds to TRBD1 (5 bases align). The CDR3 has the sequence CATEGLFYGYTF. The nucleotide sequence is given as TGTGCCACCGAGGGACTGTTCTATGGCTACACCTTC.